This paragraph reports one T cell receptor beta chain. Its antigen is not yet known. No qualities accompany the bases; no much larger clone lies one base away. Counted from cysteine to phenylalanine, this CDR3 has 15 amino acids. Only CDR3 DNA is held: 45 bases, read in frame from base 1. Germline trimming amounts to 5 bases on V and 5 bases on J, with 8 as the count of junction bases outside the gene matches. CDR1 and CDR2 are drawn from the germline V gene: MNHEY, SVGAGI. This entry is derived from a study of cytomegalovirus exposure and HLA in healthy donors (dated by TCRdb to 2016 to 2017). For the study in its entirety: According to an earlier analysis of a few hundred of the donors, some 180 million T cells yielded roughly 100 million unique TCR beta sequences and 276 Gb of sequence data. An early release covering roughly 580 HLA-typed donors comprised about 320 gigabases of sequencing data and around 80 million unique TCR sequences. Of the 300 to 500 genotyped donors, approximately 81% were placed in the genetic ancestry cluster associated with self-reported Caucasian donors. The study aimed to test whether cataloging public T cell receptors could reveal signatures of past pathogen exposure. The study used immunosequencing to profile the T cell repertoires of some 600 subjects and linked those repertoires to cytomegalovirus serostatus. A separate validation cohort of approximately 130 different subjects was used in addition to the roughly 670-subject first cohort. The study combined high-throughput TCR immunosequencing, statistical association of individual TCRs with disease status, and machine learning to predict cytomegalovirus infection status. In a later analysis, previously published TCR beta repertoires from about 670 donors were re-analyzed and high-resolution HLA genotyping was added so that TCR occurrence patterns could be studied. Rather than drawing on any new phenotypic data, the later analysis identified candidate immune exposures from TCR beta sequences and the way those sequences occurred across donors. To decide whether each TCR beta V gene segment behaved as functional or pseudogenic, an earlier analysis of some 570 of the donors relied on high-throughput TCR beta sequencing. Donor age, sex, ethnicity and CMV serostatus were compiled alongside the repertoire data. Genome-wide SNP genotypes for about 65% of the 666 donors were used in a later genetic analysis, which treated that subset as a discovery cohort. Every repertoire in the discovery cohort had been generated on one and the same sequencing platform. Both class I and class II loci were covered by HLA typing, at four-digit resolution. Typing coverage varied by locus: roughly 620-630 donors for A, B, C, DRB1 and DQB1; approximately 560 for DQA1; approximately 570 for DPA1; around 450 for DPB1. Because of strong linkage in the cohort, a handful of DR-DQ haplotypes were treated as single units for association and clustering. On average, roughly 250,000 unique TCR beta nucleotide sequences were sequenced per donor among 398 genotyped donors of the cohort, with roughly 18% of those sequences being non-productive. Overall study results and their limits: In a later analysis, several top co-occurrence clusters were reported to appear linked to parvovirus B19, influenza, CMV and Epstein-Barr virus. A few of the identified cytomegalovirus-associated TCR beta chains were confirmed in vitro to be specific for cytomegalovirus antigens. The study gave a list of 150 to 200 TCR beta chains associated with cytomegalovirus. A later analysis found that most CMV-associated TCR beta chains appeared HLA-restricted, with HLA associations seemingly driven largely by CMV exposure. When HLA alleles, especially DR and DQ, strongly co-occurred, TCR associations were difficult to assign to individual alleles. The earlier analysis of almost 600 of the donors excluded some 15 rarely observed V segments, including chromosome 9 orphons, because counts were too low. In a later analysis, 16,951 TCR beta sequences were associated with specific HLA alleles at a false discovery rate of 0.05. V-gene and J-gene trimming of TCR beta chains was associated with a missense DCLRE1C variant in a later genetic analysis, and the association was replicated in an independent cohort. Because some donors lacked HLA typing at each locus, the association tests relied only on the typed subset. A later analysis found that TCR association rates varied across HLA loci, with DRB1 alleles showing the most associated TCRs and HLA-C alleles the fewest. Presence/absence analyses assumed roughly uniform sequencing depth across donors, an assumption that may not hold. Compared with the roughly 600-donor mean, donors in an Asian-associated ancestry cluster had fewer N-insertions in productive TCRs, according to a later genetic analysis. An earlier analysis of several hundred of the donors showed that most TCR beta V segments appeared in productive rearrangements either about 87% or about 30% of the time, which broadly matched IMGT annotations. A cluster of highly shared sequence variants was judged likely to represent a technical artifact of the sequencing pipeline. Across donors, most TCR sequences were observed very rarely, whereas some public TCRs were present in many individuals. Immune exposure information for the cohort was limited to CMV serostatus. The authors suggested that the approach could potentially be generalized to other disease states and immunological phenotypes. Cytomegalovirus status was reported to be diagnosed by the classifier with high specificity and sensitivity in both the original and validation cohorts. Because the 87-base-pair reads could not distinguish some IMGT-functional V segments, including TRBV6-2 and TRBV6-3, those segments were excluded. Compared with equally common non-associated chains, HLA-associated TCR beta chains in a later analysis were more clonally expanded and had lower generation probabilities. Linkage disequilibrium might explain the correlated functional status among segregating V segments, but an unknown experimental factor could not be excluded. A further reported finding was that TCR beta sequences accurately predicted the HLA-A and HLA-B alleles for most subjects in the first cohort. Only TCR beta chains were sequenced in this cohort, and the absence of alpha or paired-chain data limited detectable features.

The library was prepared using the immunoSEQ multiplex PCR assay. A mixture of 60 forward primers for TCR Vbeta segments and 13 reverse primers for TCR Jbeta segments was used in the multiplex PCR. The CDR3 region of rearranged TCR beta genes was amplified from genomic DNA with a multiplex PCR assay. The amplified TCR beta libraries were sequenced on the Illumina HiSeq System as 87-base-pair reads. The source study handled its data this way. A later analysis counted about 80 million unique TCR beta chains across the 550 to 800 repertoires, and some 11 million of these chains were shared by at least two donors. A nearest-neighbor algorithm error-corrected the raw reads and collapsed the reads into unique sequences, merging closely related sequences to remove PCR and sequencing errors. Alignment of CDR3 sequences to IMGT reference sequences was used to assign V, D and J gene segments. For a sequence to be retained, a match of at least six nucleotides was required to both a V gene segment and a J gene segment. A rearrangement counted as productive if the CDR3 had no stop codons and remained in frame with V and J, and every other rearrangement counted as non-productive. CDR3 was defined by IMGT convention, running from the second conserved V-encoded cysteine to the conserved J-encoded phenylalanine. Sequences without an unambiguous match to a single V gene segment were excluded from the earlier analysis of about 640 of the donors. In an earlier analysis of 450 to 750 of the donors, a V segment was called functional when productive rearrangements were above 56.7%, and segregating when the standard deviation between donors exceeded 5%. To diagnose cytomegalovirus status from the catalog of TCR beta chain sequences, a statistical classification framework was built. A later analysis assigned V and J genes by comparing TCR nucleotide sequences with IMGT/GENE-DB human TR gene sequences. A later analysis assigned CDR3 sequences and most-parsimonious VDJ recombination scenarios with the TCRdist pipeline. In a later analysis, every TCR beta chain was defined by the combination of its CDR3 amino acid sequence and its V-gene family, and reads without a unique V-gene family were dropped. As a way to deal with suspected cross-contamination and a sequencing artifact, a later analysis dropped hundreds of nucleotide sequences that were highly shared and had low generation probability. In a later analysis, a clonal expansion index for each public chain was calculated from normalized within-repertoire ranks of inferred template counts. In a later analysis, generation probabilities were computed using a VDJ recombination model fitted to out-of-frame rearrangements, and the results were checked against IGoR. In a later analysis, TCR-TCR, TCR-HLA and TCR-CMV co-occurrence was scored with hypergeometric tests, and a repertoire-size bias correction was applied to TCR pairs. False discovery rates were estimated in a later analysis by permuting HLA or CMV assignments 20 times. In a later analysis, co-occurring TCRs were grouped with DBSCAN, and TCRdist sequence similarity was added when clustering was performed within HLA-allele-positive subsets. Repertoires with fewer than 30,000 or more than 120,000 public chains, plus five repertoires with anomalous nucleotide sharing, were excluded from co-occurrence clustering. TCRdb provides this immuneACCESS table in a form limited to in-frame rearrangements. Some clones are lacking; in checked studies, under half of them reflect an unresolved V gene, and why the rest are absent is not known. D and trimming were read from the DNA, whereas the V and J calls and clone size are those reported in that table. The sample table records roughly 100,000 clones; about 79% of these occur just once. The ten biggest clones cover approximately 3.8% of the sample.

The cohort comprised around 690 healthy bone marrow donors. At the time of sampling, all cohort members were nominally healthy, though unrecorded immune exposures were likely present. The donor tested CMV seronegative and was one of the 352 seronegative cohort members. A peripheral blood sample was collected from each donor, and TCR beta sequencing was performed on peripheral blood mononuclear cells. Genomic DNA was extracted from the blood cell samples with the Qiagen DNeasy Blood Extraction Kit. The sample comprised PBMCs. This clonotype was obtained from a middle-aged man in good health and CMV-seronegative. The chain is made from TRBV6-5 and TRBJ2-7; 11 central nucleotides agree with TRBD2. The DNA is TGTGCCAGCAGTGCCTTAGCGGGAGGGCCCCACGAGCAGTACTTC. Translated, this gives CASSALAGGPHEQYF.